This T cell receptor beta chain stems from a study of immune cell composition in non-small cell lung cancer. Study findings and constraints: No significant correlation existed between pack-years smoked and tumour clonality.

Notes on this clone: Its antigen is as yet unknown.

Only in-frame clones appear in the TCRdb table, and some are missing; sequencing was by immunoSEQ multiplex PCR. The table lists some 2,500 clones, 76% of them singletons. Sequenced sample: lung tumor tissue. The TCR was taken from a human donor with non-small cell lung cancer.

This CDR3 is CASSSAGVYEQYF. CDR3 bases: TGTGCCAGCAGCTCGGCAGGGGTGTACGAGCAGTACTTC. The genes are TRBV5-4 and TRBJ2-7, with D perhaps TRBD1 (6 bases). The CDR3 sequence is 13 residues long. Trimming shortened V by 3 bases and J by 4 bases, and 11 bases separated the two germline ends. Germline CDR1 SGHNT, CDR2 YYREEE (reference sequence).